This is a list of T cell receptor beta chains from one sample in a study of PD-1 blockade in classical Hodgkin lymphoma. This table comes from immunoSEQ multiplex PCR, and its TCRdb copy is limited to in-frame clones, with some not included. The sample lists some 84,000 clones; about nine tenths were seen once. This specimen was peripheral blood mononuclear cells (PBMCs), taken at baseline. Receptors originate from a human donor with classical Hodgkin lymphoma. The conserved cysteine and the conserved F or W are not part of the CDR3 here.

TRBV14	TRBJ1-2	ASSQDNWGADYGYT
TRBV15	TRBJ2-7	ATSRDPGSYEQY
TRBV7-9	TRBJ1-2	ASSSGTVYGYT
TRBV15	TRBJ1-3	ATSIDRAGLSGNTIY
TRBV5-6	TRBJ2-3	ASMGGLHRYTDTQY
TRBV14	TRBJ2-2	ASSQGGTGGELF
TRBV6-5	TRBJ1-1	ASSYPEGGNTEAF
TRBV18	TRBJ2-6	ASSPRGGSGANVLT
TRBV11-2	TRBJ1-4	ASSLSRDEKLF
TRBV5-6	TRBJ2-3	ASRAYSAADTQY
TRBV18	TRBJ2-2	ASSPRQGPTGELF
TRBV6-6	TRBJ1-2	ASSYWQGARGDGYT